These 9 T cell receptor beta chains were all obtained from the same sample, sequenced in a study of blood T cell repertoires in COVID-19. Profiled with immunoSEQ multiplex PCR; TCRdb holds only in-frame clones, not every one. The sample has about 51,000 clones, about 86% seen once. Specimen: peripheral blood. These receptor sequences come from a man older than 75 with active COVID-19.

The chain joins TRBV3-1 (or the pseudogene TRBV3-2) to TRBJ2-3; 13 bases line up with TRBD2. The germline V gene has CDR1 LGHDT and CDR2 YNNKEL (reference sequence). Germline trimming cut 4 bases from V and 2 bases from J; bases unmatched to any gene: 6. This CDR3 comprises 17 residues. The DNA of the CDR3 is TGTGCCAGCAGCCTATTGGGACTAGCGGGACCCACAGATACGCAGTATTTT. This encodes CASSLLGLAGPTDTQYF.

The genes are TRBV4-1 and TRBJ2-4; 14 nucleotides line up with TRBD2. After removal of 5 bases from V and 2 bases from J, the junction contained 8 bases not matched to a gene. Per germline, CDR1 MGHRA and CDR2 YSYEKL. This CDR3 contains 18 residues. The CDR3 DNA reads TGCGCCAGCAGCGCCGGACTAGCGGGAGGTGTGTCCAAAAACATTCAGTACTTC. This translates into CASSAGLAGGVSKNIQYF.

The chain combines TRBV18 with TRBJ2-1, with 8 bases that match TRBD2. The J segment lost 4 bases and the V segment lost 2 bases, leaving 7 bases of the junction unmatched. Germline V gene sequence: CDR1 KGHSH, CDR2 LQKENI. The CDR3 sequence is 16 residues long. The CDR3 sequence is CASSPNREGLYNEQFF. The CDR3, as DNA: TGTGCCAGCTCACCAAATCGGGAGGGCCTTTACAATGAGCAGTTCTTC.

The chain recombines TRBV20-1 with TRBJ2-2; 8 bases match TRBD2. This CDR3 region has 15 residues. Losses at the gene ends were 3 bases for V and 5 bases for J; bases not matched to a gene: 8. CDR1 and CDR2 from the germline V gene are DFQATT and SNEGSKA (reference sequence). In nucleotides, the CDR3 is TGCAGTGCTAGTGGCCCGGGACTAGTGACCGGGGAGCTGTTTTTT. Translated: CSASGPGLVTGELFF.

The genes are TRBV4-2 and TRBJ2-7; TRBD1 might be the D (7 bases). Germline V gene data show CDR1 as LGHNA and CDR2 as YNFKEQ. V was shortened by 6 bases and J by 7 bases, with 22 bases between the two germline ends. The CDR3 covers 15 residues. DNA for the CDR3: TGTGCCAGCAGTCAGGGGGGCCAGGGGGGTGGTGAGCAGTACTTC. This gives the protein CASSQGGQGGGEQYF.

The CDR3 region is CASSIADRENTEAFF. The CDR3 DNA is TGTGCCAGTAGTATAGCTGACAGGGAGAACACTGAAGCTTTCTTT. This sequence joins TRBV19 and TRBJ1-1; 7 positions match TRBD1. CDR1 and CDR2 (germline): LNHDA, SQIVND (reference sequence). This CDR3 is 15 amino acids long. Losses at the gene ends were 1 base for V and 1 base for J; bases not matched to a gene: 3.

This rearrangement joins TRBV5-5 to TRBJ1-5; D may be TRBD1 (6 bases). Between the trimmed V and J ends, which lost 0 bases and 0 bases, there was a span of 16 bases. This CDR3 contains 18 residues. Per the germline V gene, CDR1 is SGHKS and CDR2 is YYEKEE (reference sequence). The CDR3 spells CASSLGGRGGISNQPQHF. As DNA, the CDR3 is TGTGCCAGCAGCTTGGGGGGCAGGGGTGGAATTAGCAATCAGCCCCAGCATTTT.

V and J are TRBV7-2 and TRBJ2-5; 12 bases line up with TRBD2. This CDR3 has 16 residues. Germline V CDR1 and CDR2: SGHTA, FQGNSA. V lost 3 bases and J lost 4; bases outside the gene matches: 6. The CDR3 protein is CASSFLAGGSRETQYF. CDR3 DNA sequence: TGTGCCAGCAGCTTCCTAGCGGGAGGGAGCCGAGAGACCCAGTACTTC. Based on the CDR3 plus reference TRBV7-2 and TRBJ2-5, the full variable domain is GAGVSQSPSNKVTEKGKDVELRCDPISGHTALYWYRQSLGQGLEFLIYFQGNSAPDKSGLPSDRFSAERTGGSVSTLTIQRTQQEDSAVYLCASSFLAGGSRETQYFGPGTRLLVL.

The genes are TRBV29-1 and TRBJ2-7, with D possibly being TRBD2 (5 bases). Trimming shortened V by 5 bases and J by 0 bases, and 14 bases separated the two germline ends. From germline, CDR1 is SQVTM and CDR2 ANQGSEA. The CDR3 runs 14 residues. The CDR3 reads CSVLTGWDSYEQYF. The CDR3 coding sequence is TGCAGCGTTCTTACGGGATGGGACTCCTACGAGCAGTACTTC.